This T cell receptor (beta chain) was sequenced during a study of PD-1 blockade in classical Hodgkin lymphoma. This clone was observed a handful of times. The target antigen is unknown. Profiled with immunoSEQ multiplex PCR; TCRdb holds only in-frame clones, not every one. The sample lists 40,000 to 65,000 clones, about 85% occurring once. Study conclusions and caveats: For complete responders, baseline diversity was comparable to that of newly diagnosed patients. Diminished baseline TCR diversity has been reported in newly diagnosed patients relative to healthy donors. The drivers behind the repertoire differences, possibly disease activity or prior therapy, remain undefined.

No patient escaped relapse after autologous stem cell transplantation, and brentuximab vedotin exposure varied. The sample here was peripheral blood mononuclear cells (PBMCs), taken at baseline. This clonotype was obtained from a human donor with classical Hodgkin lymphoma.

The DNA for the CDR3 is TGTGCCAGTAGTATTGTCCCTGGCAATGAGCAGTTCTTC. Protein: CASSIVPGNEQFF. This chain links TRBV19 with TRBJ2-1; the D is unclear. The CDR3 is 13 amino acids. The V end lost 3 bases, the J end lost 6 bases, and 9 bases lay between the germline ends. Germline assignment: CDR1 LNHDA and CDR2 SQIVND (reference sequence).